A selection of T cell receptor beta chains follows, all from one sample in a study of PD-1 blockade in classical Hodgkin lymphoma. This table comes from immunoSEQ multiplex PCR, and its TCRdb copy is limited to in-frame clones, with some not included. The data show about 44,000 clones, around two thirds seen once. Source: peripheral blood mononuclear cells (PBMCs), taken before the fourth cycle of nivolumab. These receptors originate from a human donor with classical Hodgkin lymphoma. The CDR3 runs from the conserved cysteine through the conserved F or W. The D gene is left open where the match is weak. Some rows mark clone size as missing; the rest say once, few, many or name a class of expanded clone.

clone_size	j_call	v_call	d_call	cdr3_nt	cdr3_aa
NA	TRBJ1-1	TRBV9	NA	TGTGCCAGCAGCGTAGGCACAGGCACTGAAGCTTTCTTT	CASSVGTGTEAFF
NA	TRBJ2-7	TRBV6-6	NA	TGTGCCAGCAGTTACGGGGATCCCTACGAGCAGTACTTC	CASSYGDPYEQYF
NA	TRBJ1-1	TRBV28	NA	TGTGCCAGCAGTTTAAGGAGACAGGTGAACACTGAAGCTTTCTTT	CASSLRRQVNTEAFF
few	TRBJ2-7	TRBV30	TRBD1	TGTGCCTGGAGTGTACGGACAGGGGGGTACGAGCAGTACTTC	CAWSVRTGGYEQYF
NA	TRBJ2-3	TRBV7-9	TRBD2	TGTGCCAGCAGCTTAGGCCTAGCGGGGGGCACAGATACGCAGTATTTT	CASSLGLAGGTDTQYF
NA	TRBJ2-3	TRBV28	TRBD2	TGTGCCAGCAGACCTGCGGGACTAGCCCCCGACACAGATACGCAGTATTTT	CASRPAGLAPDTDTQYF
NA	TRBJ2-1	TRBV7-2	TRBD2	TGTGCCAGCAGCTCGAGACTAGCGGGGCATGAGCAGTTCTTC	CASSSRLAGHEQFF
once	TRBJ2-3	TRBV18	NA	TGTGCCAGCTCACCAATTCCTGTGGGGCGATCGGATACGCAGTATTTT	CASSPIPVGRSDTQYF
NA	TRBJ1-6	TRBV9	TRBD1	TGTGCCAGCAGCCCGAGGACAGGGCTCTCACCCCTCCACTTT	CASSPRTGLSPLHF
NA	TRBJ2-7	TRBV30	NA	TGTGCCTGGAGTGGTAAGGGTAGGCGCTACGAGCAGTACTTC	CAWSGKGRRYEQYF
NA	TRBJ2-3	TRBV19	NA	TGTGCCAGTAGTAATCGGGGGTCTAGCACAGATACGCAGTATTTT	CASSNRGSSTDTQYF
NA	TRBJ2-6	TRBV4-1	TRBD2	TGCGCCAGCAGTCCAGGACTAGCGGGAGTTGGGGCCAACGTCCTGACTTTC	CASSPGLAGVGANVLTF
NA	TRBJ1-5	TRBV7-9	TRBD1	TGTGCCAGCAGCTTAGAGGCAGGGGGGTTTGGCAATCAGCCCCAGCATTTT	CASSLEAGGFGNQPQHF
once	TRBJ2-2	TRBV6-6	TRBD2	TGTGCCAGCAGTTACTCGCCGACTAGCGCCGGGGAGCTGTTTTTT	CASSYSPTSAGELFF
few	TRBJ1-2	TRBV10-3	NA	TGTGCCATCAGTGTGGTCGTGGCCTATGGCTACACCTTC	CAISVVVAYGYTF
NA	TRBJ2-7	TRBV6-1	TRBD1	TGTGCCAGCAGTGTCAACAGGGGGTACGAGCAGTACTTC	CASSVNRGYEQYF
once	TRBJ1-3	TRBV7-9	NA	TGTGCCAGCAGCTTAGCCGCAGGAAACACCATATATTTT	CASSLAAGNTIYF
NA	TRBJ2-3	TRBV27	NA	TGTGCCAGCAGTCCCGGGACTCCAGATACGCAGTATTTT	CASSPGTPDTQYF
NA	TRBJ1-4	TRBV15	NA	TGTGCCACCAGCAGCCTCGGGCGGTCTGGGGAAAAACTGTTTTTT	CATSSLGRSGEKLFF
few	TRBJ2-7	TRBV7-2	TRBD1	TGTGCCAGCAGCTTCCGGGACAGAGGCCGCGAGCAGTACTTC	CASSFRDRGREQYF
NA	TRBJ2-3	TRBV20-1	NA	TGCAGTGCTAGGCTGACAGATACGCAGTATTTT	CSARLTDTQYF
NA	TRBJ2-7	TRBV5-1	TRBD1	TGCGCCAGCAGCCCCCCAGGTCAGGGGGCGCACGAGCAGTACTTC	CASSPPGQGAHEQYF
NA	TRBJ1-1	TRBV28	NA	TGTGCCAGCAGCCGGGGTACGGAGACTGAAGCTTTCTTT	CASSRGTETEAFF
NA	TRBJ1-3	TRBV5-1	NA	TGCGCCAGCAGCTTTGTAGGGTCCTCTGGAAACACCATATATTTT	CASSFVGSSGNTIYF
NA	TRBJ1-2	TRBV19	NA	TGTGCCAGTAATGACAGAGGGTATCGGCTGGATGGCTACACCTTC	CASNDRGYRLDGYTF
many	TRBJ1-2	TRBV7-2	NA	TGTGCCAGCAGCCCCGGTCAGGGTATGGGCTACACCTTC	CASSPGQGMGYTF
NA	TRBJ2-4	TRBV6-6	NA	TGTGCCAGCAGCCCGACGGCCCTAGCCAAAAACATTCAGTACTTC	CASSPTALAKNIQYF
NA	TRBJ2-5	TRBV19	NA	TGTGCCAGTAGTCTGGGACTTGAAGAGACCCAGTACTTC	CASSLGLEETQYF
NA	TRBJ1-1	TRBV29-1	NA	TGCAGCGTCGCCAGGGTCCTGAACACTGAAGCTTTCTTT	CSVARVLNTEAFF
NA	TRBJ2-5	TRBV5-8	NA	TGTGCCAGCAGCTTGTTGTTGGGGGAGACCCAGTACTTC	CASSLLLGETQYF
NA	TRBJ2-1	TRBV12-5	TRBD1	TGTGCTAGTGGTTCCGATCGGGGACAGGGGTACAATGAGCAGTTCTTC	CASGSDRGQGYNEQFF
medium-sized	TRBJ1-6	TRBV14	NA	TGTGCCAGCAGCACTTTCGGCGGGAGCTCCTATAATTCACCCCTCCACTTT	CASSTFGGSSYNSPLHF
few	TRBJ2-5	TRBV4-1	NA	TGCGCCAGCAGCCAAGATTATGACAGCCCGAGGACCCAGTACTTC	CASSQDYDSPRTQYF
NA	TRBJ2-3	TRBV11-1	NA	TGTGCCAGCAGCCCACGCATAAGTGGCACAGATACGCAGTATTTT	CASSPRISGTDTQYF
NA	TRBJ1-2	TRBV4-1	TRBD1	TGCGCCAGCAGCCTAACCCCCGACAGGGTTAACTATGGCTACACCTTC	CASSLTPDRVNYGYTF
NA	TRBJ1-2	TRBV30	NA	TGTGCCTGGACCAGTCGGGGGTTCTATGGCTACACCTTC	CAWTSRGFYGYTF
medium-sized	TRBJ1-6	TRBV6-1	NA	TGTGCCAGCAGAAGGGGTGCCTATAATTCACCCCTCCACTTT	CASRRGAYNSPLHF
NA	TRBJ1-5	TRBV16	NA	TGTGCCAGCAGCCAATTTGGACAGAGGGATCAGCCCCAGCATTTT	CASSQFGQRDQPQHF
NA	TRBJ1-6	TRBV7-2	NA	TGTGCCAGCAGCTTAATGCGGGGTCGGAATTCACCCCTCCACTTT	CASSLMRGRNSPLHF
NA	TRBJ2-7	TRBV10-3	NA	TGTGCCATCAGTGAGGGCAGAGGAACCTACGAGCAGTACTTC	CAISEGRGTYEQYF
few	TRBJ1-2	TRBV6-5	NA	TGTGCCAGCAGTTACTCGAGAGTTAACTATGGCTACACCTTC	CASSYSRVNYGYTF
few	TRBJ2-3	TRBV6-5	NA	TGTGCCAGCAGTTATCAGACAGATACGCAGTATTTT	CASSYQTDTQYF
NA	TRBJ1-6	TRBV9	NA	TGTGCCAGCAGCGACCGAGAGGGTTATAATTCACCCCTCCACTTT	CASSDREGYNSPLHF
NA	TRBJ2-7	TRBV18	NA	TGTGCCAGCTCACCTTCCAGCTCCTACGAGCAGTACTTC	CASSPSSSYEQYF
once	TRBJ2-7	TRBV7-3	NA	TGTGCCAGCAGCTTAGCGCAGGGTGCCCGGGACGAGCAGTACTTC	CASSLAQGARDEQYF
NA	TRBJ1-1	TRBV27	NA	TGTGCCAGCAGCTATTCCGGGACAACGAACACTGAAGCTTTCTTT	CASSYSGTTNTEAFF
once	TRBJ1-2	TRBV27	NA	TGTGCCAGCAGTTCCAAGGGACGGATCTTGTATGGCTACACCTTC	CASSSKGRILYGYTF
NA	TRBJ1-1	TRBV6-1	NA	TGTGCCAGCAGTTCTACTGGGCGCACTGAAGCTTTCTTT	CASSSTGRTEAFF
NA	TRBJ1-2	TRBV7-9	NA	TGTGCCAGCAGCTCAGGGGAAGTGGCGATCGAGGGCTACACCTTC	CASSSGEVAIEGYTF
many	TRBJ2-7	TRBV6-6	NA	TGTGCCAGCAGTTACTACGAGGATGGGAAGTACTTC	CASSYYEDGKYF
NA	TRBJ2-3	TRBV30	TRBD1	TGTGCCTGGAGTAACGGACAGGGACAAGATACGCAGTATTTT	CAWSNGQGQDTQYF
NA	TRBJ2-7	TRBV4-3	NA	TGCGCCAGCAGCCAAGAACAGGAACGGGGGTACTCCTACGAGCAGTACTTC	CASSQEQERGYSYEQYF
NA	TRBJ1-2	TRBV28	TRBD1	TGTGCCAGCAGTCCACCGGGACAGGTCAACTATGGCTACACCTTC	CASSPPGQVNYGYTF
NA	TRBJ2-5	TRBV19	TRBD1	TGTGCCAGTAGTATAGACTGGACAGGGACCCAGTACTTC	CASSIDWTGTQYF
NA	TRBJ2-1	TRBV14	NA	TGTGCCAGCAGCCAAGATCTAGCGTACTCCTACAATGAGCAGTTCTTC	CASSQDLAYSYNEQFF